The 10 T cell receptor beta chains presented below share a single source sample, sequenced in a study of PD-L1 blockade in urothelial cancer. The table came from immunoSEQ multiplex PCR; TCRdb's copy has only in-frame clones and leaves some out. The profile shows about 51,000 clones, about 86% of them singletons. The time point: pretreatment peripheral blood. Sequenced material: PBMCs, taken around atezolizumab (anti-PD-L1) treatment. Source of these receptors: a man aged 55 to 70 with urothelial cancer.

This rearrangement joins TRBV6-1 to TRBJ1-6; D not certain. V was shortened by 0 bases and J by 4 bases, with 13 bases between the two germline ends. Germline V gene lookup returns CDR1 MNHNS and CDR2 SASEGT. CDR3 size: 17 residues. In DNA form, the CDR3 reads TGTGCCAGCAGTGAAGCGAGGAGCCTTAGTTATAATTCACCCCTCCACTTT. It encodes CASSEARSLSYNSPLHF.

The genes are TRBV4-1 and TRBJ2-3, with 8 nucleotides matching TRBD2. V lost 4 bases and J lost 2; bases outside the gene matches: 11. The CDR3 covers 17 residues. Germline-derived CDR1 and CDR2 are MGHRA and YSYEKL. CDR3 in amino acids: CASSPREGGGYTDTQYF. CDR3 DNA: TGCGCCAGCAGCCCCCGGGAGGGGGGAGGGTACACAGATACGCAGTATTTT.

V gene TRBV15 combines with J gene TRBJ2-5, with 7 bases aligning to TRBD2. CDR3 length: 16 residues. Germline CDR1 reads LNHNV; CDR2 reads YYDKDF (reference sequence). J lost 5 bases, V lost 1 base, and 10 bases had no gene match. CDR3 DNA: TGTGCCACCAGCAGAGCTCTCGGGAGGCCGGGGGAGACCCAGTACTTC. Amino acids: CATSRALGRPGETQYF.

This clone has a single count. The J gene is TRBJ2-7, the V gene TRBV7-6; TRBD2 agrees at 7 bases. The junction had 5 bases not matched to a gene; V was cut back by 0 bases and J by 3 bases. The CDR3 consists of 15 residues. Germline V lookup: CDR1 SGHVS, CDR2 FNYEAQ. This chain's CDR3 is CASSLAGASGYEQYF. The CDR3 bases are TGTGCCAGCAGCTTAGCTGGGGCTAGCGGCTACGAGCAGTACTTC.

The chain is built from TRBV5-1 and TRBJ1-1, with 11 bases lining up with TRBD1. V was clipped by 0 bases and J by 0 bases; unmatched bases: 4. The CDR3 sequence is 17 residues long. Germline V gives CDR1 SGHRS, CDR2 YFSETQ. This chain's CDR3 is CASSLAGTGGLNTEAFF. CDR3 DNA: TGCGCCAGCAGCTTGGCCGGGACAGGGGGATTGAACACTGAAGCTTTCTTT. Drawing the rest from reference TRBV5-1 and TRBJ1-1, the complete variable domain is KAGVTQTPRYLIKTRGQQVTLSCSPISGHRSVSWYQQTPGQGLQFLFEYFSETQRNKGNFPGRFSGRQFSNSRSEMNVSTLELGDSALYLCASSLAGTGGLNTEAFFGQGTRLTVV.

The chain joins TRBV19 to TRBJ1-3, with D hard to call. CDR1 is LNHDA, CDR2 SQIVND, per germline (reference sequence). The CDR3 consists of 14 residues. V lost 3 bases and J lost 3, with 9 bases in between. The CDR3, as DNA: TGTGCCAGTAGTATTCTTGGCTTTGGAAACACCATATATTTT. The encoded protein is CASSILGFGNTIYF. Combining the CDR3 with reference TRBV19 and TRBJ1-3 gives the whole variable domain DGGITQSPKYLFRKEGQNVTLSCEQNLNHDAMYWYRQDPGQGLRLIYYSQIVNDFQKGDIAEGYSVSREKKESFPLTVTSAQKNPTAFYLCASSILGFGNTIYFGEGSWLTVV.

This chain links TRBV9 with TRBJ2-3, with unresolved D. With 0 bases removed from V and 2 bases from J, the gap between germline ends came to 10 bases. This CDR3 is 15 amino acids long. In germline, CDR1 is SGDLS, CDR2 YYNGEE. CDR3 amino acids: CASSVGVVDTDTQYF. For the CDR3, the DNA is TGTGCCAGCAGCGTAGGAGTTGTTGACACAGATACGCAGTATTTT.

The rearrangement joins TRBV19 to TRBJ2-7; D may be TRBD1 (6 bases). Germline-derived CDR1 and CDR2 are LNHDA and SQIVND (reference sequence). The CDR3 is made up of 16 amino acids. V was pared by 6 bases and J by 3 bases, with 21 bases between. The CDR3 DNA reads as TGTGCCAGTAGCAATCGCAGACAGGCCCAATACTACGAGCAGTACTTC. It specifies CASSNRRQAQYYEQYF.

CDR3 sequence: CASSVVPYNSPLHF. CDR3 coding DNA: TGTGCCAGCAGCGTAGTCCCGTATAATTCACCCCTCCACTTT. V and J are TRBV9 and TRBJ1-6, with unresolved D. Germline CDR1 SGDLS, CDR2 YYNGEE. Deletions cut 0 bases from V and 4 bases from J, with 5 bases between. The CDR3 loop spans 14 amino acids.

The chain is built from TRBV28 and TRBJ2-7, with D uncertain. This CDR3 is built from 13 residues. From germline, CDR1 is MDHEN and CDR2 SYDVKM. Trimming shortened V by 2 bases and J by 5 bases, and 10 bases separated the two germline ends. In DNA form, the CDR3 reads TGTGCCAGCAGTTTACAACAACCTGACGAGCAGTACTTC. This gives the protein CASSLQQPDEQYF.